A single sample gave rise to the 2 T cell receptor beta chains below, sequenced in a study of shared clonotypes between healthy human individuals. The naive CD8 subset, CD45RO-negative cells positively selected for CCR7, excluded terminally differentiated effector memory CD45RA+ cells. Using immunoSEQ multiplex PCR, the repertoire was profiled, and TCRdb retains in-frame clones only, with some absent. The sample has around 550,000 clones; roughly 95% are singletons. What was sequenced was naive CD8+ T cells sorted from blood. All receptors derive from a woman in her 30s in good health.

The chain links TRBV21-1 to TRBJ2-7; TRBD1 was called by the table and not checked on the DNA. TRBV21-1 is marked as a pseudogene. This CDR3 region has 15 residues. In DNA, the CDR3 is TGTGCCAGCAGCACACCGGGACAGGGGGTCTACGAGCAGTACTTC. Protein product: CASSTPGQGVYEQYF.

The chain recombines TRBV2 with TRBJ2-7, with D perhaps matching TRBD1 (6 bases). Trimming took off 8 bases at V and 0 bases at J, with 11 bases between the two ends. The CDR3 covers 13 residues. CDR1 SNHLY and CDR2 FYNNEI come from the germline V gene. CDR3 sequence: CASGGLSSYEQYF. The CDR3 nucleotides read TGTGCCAGCGGGGGCCTGAGCTCCTACGAGCAGTACTTC.